The T cell receptor (beta chain) under discussion was sequenced for a study of early T cells in non-severe SARS-CoV-2 infection (dated by TCRdb to the early 2020s). About the investigation overall: Because TCR sequencing relied on bulk RNA taken from unsorted whole blood, pairing of alpha and beta chains was not possible. Findings and caveats that apply to the study as a whole: Matching against VDJdb was skewed toward anti-spike CD8 responses, likely underestimated virus-specific expansions, and missed private and CD4 specificities.

Taken from the germline V gene, the CDR1 and CDR2 loops are MNHEY and SVGEGT. V sheds 8 bases and J sheds 6 bases, leaving 16 bases between their ends. The CDR3 measures 14 amino acids from cysteine to phenylalanine. CDR3 DNA is the only sequence kept; it has 42 bases, read in frame from the first base. Set within a cohort of healthcare workers in London, UK, this nested case-control study involved weekly PCR testing of nasopharyngeal swabs along with blood sampling. Healthcare workers were enrolled in the week of the UK lockdown, from 23 to 31 March 2020, and were followed every week for up to roughly 16 weeks. The method behind the library was 5' RACE. The sequencing machine was a NextSeq 500. The TCR library protocol attached unique molecular identifiers to individual cDNA molecules to correct for sequencing error and PCR bias. Both TCR alpha and beta chains were sequenced, and tight co-correlation was observed between alpha and beta sequence abundances in each sample. The source study handled its data this way. Decombinator V4 was used to annotate the V gene, J gene and CDR3 of the TCR sequences. Expanded TCRs were defined as changing significantly between any two time points under a Poisson model with p below 0.0001. TCR abundances were normalised to the total number of TCRs sequenced per sample and expressed as counts per million. MAIT TCRs were defined by TRAV1-2 paired with TRAJ12, TRAJ20 or TRAJ33, and iNKT TCRs by TRAV10 paired with TRAJ18. A search of VDJdb, accessed on 1 November 2021, was run for TCRs annotated to CMV, EBV and SARS-CoV-2, with TCRs annotated for multiple antigens excluded. TCRdb trimmed public reads at Q25 via fastp, called clones via MiXCR and kept in-frame beta chains. Each entry is one CDR3 protein sequence, shown with its most common DNA and genes. The V and J calls were not made by the authors but by TCRdb's processing. Present in this sample are around 64,000 distinct CDR3 sequences, about 10% of which were seen just once. The top ten hold under 7% of the sample.

This clonotype came up a few times. The clone's antigen remains unknown. No clone much larger than this one lies a single base away; base qualities are absent. The clonotype was recovered from an adult who was a healthcare worker with PCR-confirmed SARS-CoV-2 infection or an uninfected control (not recorded which). The starting material was whole blood, obtained at baseline. Rearrangement joined TRBV6-2 or TRBV6-3 to TRBJ2-2, with a tentative D gene TRBD1 over 5 matching bases. Here the CDR3 is given as CASSLGRKAGELFF. The nucleotide sequence is given as TGTGCCAGCTCTTTGGGGCGGAAGGCCGGGGAGCTGTTTTTT.